Below, one T cell receptor (beta chain) is given with its context. Profiled with immunoSEQ multiplex PCR; TCRdb holds only in-frame clones, not every one. The sample has fewer than 600,000 clones, nearly 90% seen once. This specimen belongs to a study of blood T cell repertoires in COVID-19. The sample taken for sequencing was peripheral blood. The clonotype was recovered from a man younger than 35 with COVID-19, enrolled during active disease.

The CDR3: CLTGRNTEAFF. The CDR3 nucleotides are TGCCTGACAGGAAGGAACACTGAAGCTTTCTTT. The chain has TRBV29-1 and TRBJ1-1; possible D gene TRBD1, 6 bases. The germline gives CDR1 SQVTM, CDR2 ANQGSEA. The CDR3 sequence is 11 residues long. Drawing the rest from reference TRBV29-1 and TRBJ1-1, the complete variable domain is SAVISQKPSRDICQRGTSLTIQCQVDSQVTMMFWYRQQPGQSLTLIATANQGSEATYESGFVIDKFPISRPNLTFSTLTVSNMSPEDSSIYLCLTGRNTEAFFGQGTRLTVV.